What follows are 10 T cell receptor beta chains derived from one specimen sequenced in a study of blood T cell repertoires in COVID-19 (dated by TCRdb to about 2020). The method behind the library was the immunoSEQ multiplex PCR assay. What TCRdb holds here is the immuneACCESS table cut down to in-frame rearrangements. Part of the clones is not present; checked against another copy, under half of the missing clones reflect an unresolved V gene, and the others are unexplained. The sample yields roughly 50,000 clones; approximately 91% were counted once. About 4% of the sample goes to the ten largest clones. The specimen was peripheral blood. These receptors all stem from a man between 50 and 59 years old with acute or convalescent COVID-19.

The count of this clone is one. The chain has TRBV5-6 and TRBJ2-1, with 11 bases fitting TRBD2. This CDR3 is built from 18 residues. Germline lookup yields CDR1 SGHDT and CDR2 YYEEEE. With V trimmed by 4 bases and J by 6 bases, 15 bases remained unmatched. The chain's CDR3 is CASSRGLFSGRAGNEQFF. The CDR3 DNA reads TGTGCCAGCAGCCGAGGCCTCTTTAGCGGGAGGGCCGGCAATGAGCAGTTCTTC. Using reference TRBV5-6 and TRBJ2-1 for the parts outside the CDR3, the full variable domain is DAGVTQSPTHLIKTRGQQVTLRCSPKSGHDTVSWYQQALGQGPQFIFQYYEEEERQRGNFPDRFSGHQFPNYSSELNVNALLLGDSALYLCASSRGLFSGRAGNEQFFGPGTRLTVL.

V usage is TRBV5-1 and J usage is TRBJ2-1, with D tentatively TRBD2 (6 bases). The CDR3 extends over 19 amino acids. CDR1 SGHRS and CDR2 YFSETQ come from the germline V gene. V was trimmed by 4 bases and J by 2 bases, leaving 25 bases between them. CDR3 protein: CASSQLTGGDQKTYNEQFF. The CDR3 region has the DNA TGCGCCAGCAGCCAACTTACGGGCGGGGACCAGAAAACCTACAATGAGCAGTTCTTC.

This clone has a single count. V usage is TRBV20-1 and J usage is TRBJ2-1, with TRBD2 identical over 8 bases. This CDR3 has 19 residues. Germline V gene data show CDR1 as DFQATT and CDR2 as SNEGSKA (reference sequence). J gave up 2 bases and V 3 bases, and 18 bases lay outside the gene matches. CDR3 loop: CSASSRQSSGSIPYNEQFF. In DNA form, the CDR3 reads TGCAGTGCTAGTTCCCGGCAGTCCAGCGGGAGTATCCCCTACAATGAGCAGTTCTTC.

The rearrangement links TRBV7-2 to TRBJ1-2; no firm D call. V gave up 1 base and J gave up 4 bases, with 16 bases separating them. This CDR3 comprises 16 residues. Germline assignment: CDR1 SGHTA and CDR2 FQGNSA. The CDR3 is CASSLVPPRVFYGYTF. In DNA, the CDR3 is TGTGCCAGCAGCTTAGTACCCCCCCGGGTGTTCTATGGCTACACCTTC.

The chain carries TRBV7-2 and TRBJ2-5; D gene uncertain. V lost 5 bases, J lost 7 bases, and 17 bases lay in between. The germline CDR1 and CDR2 sequences are SGHTA and FQGNSA. This CDR3 region has 14 residues. CDR3 DNA sequence: TGTGCCAGCAGCGCAGGATCCAGCTCTGGGACCCAGTACTTC. As protein: CASSAGSSSGTQYF. The full variable domain, completed using reference TRBV7-2 and TRBJ2-5, is GAGVSQSPSNKVTEKGKDVELRCDPISGHTALYWYRQSLGQGLEFLIYFQGNSAPDKSGLPSDRFSAERTGGSVSTLTIQRTQQEDSAVYLCASSAGSSSGTQYFGPGTRLLVL.

The chain combines TRBV7-8 with TRBJ2-5, with a tentative D call TRBD1 (7 bases). V gave up 4 bases and J gave up 5 bases, with 14 bases separating them. The CDR3 has 14 residues. Germline V gives CDR1 SGHVS, CDR2 FQNEAQ. The CDR3 loop is CASSSGQEGETQYF. In DNA form, the CDR3 reads TGTGCCAGCAGCTCCGGACAGGAGGGGGAGACCCAGTACTTC.

The CDR3 DNA follows: TGCGCCAGCAGCCCCCTAGGATTATCCTACAATGAGCAGTTCTTC. Amino acid sequence: CASSPLGLSYNEQFF. This sequence joins TRBV5-1 and TRBJ2-1; D not certain. Germline V gene data show CDR1 as SGHRS and CDR2 as YFSETQ. This CDR3 comprises 15 residues. Trimming left V 4 bases short and J 1 base short, with 12 bases between.

This rearrangement joins TRBV12-2 to TRBJ1-6; the table's D call, TRBD1, has no DNA check behind it. TRBV12-2 is given as a pseudogene. The CDR3 sequence is 16 residues long. The CDR3 DNA is TGTGCAAGTCGCTTTAGGGGGCCCTCCTATAATTCACCCCTCCACTTT. This translates into CASRFRGPSYNSPLHF.

The chain has TRBV7-9 and TRBJ1-2; 7 positions agree with TRBD1. Germline values: CDR1 SEHNR, CDR2 FQNEAQ (reference sequence). The CDR3 loop spans 13 amino acids. The V and J ends lost 3 bases and 4 bases, in that order; junction bases with no gene match: 2. This CDR3 reads CASSFGTAYGYTF. The CDR3 region has the DNA TGTGCCAGCAGCTTCGGGACAGCCTATGGCTACACCTTC.

This chain uses TRBV5-1 with TRBJ2-2, with TRBD2 matching over 10 bases. This CDR3 has 19 residues. Germline V gene sequence: CDR1 SGHRS, CDR2 YFSETQ. Unmatched junction bases numbered 13, after V lost 1 base and J lost 4 bases. The CDR3: CASSLRASGSTGGTGELFF. CDR3 bases: TGCGCCAGCAGCTTGCGGGCTAGCGGGAGCACCGGGGGCACCGGGGAGCTGTTTTTT.